This entry features one T cell receptor beta chain sequence. Its antigen remains unidentified. This record comes from a study of Graves' ophthalmopathy and Graves' hyperthyroidism. Germline CDR1 is SQVTM and CDR2 is ANQGSEA. The CDR3 covers 9 residues. Beta-chain TCR CDR3 regions were amplified from RNA transcripts. HTBI-primed first-round RT-PCR preceded second-round multiplex PCR. TCRdb re-derived calls from the multiplex PCR reads in MiXCR, one entry per CDR3 protein. Here the sample spans tens of thousands of distinct CDR3 sequences, 45% to 55% being singletons. Study-wide results and limits: Prediction of ophthalmopathy progression reached roughly 64% sensitivity and roughly 72% specificity.

Lactation, pregnancy, uncontrolled infections and other autoimmune diseases were all grounds for excluding patients. The J gene is TRBJ2-5, the V gene TRBV29-1, with D unclear. This TCR came from an adult woman with Graves' ophthalmopathy. Material: peripheral blood. The CDR3 loop reads CSAEETQYF. The CDR3 coding sequence is TGCAGTGCCGAAGAGACCCAGTACTTC.